This TCR beta chain emerged from a study of blood T cell repertoires in COVID-19. The study assigned cohorts using participant-reported clinical history. Profiling relied on immunoSEQ multiplex PCR, and the TCRdb table lists in-frame clones only, not all of them. The sample contains approximately 300,000 clones, 89% of which appear only once. The CDR3 consists of 14 residues. Germline CDR1 and CDR2: SGHRS and YFSETQ. The V and J ends lost 0 bases and 4 bases respectively, with 11 bases between them. The rearrangement uses TRBV5-1 and TRBJ2-7; TRBD1 might be the D (6 bases). The receptor comes from a young woman who had recovered from COVID-19. Specimen: PBMCs or T cells enriched from blood (not recorded which). The CDR3 spells CASSLAGRGYEQYF. The CDR3 region has the DNA TGCGCCAGCAGCTTGGCCGGCAGGGGTTACGAGCAGTACTTC.